This T cell receptor beta chain comes out of a study of early T cells in non-severe SARS-CoV-2 infection. Study in general: The study sequenced bulk RNA from unsorted whole blood, with chains unpaired.

General observations from the study: Anti-spike CD8 responses were favored by VDJdb matching, which missed private and CD4 specificities.

The ends were cut back, 6 bases at V and 4 bases at J, with 9 bases in the middle. The CDR3 runs 12 residues. CDR1 WSHSY and CDR2 SAAADI come from the germline V gene. This clonotype was seen repeatedly, ten times or more. The antigen remains unidentified. Molecules of cDNA were individually given unique molecular identifiers that were attached to them. TCRdb recomputed calls from the 5' RACE reads with MiXCR, one row per CDR3 protein. The data hold fewer than 85,000 distinct CDR3 sequences, with around a tenth observed a single time. This clonotype originated in an adult who was a healthcare worker with PCR-confirmed SARS-CoV-2 infection or an uninfected control (not recorded which). The source material was whole blood. The V gene is TRBV10-2, the J gene TRBJ2-5; weak D call: TRBD2 (5 bases). The CDR3 DNA follows: TGCGCCAGCAGGGCTAGCCCAGAGACCCAGTACTTC. Its translation: CASRASPETQYF.